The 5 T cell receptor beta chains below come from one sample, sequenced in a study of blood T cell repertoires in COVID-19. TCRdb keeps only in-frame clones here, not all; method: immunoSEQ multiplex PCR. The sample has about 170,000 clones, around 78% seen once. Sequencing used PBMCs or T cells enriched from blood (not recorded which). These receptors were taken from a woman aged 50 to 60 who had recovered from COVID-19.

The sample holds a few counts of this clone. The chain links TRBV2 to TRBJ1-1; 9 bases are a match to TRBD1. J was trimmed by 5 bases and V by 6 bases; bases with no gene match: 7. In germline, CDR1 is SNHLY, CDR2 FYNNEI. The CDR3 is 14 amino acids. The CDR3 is CASRLQGAQTEAFF. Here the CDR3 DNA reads TGTGCCAGCAGACTACAGGGGGCGCAAACTGAAGCTTTCTTT.

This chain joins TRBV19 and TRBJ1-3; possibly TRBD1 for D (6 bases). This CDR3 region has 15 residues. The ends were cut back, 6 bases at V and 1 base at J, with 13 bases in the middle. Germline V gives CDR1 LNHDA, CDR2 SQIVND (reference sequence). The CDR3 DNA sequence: TGTGCCAGTAGAGAAGCAGGGGTTTCTGGAAACACCATATATTTT. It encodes CASREAGVSGNTIYF.

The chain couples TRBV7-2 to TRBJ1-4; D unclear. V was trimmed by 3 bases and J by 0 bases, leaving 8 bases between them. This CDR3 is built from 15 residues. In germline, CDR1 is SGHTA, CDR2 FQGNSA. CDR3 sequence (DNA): TGTGCCAGCAGCTTGTATTCTGCAACTAATGAAAAACTGTTTTTT. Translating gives CASSLYSATNEKLFF.

CDR3 DNA: TGTGCCACCAGCAGAGTACCGGGAATAAACAATGAGCAGTTCTTC. As protein: CATSRVPGINNEQFF. This chain links TRBV15 with TRBJ2-1, with D possibly being TRBD2 (5 bases). This CDR3 is built from 15 residues. The V gene lost 1 base and the J gene lost 5 bases, with 12 bases spanning the gap. Germline lookup yields CDR1 LNHNV and CDR2 YYDKDF (reference sequence). Together with reference TRBV15 and TRBJ2-1, the CDR3 gives the full variable domain: DAMVIQNPRYQVTQFGKPVTLSCSQTLNHNVMYWYQQKSSQAPKLLFHYYDKDFNNEADTPDNFQSRRPNTSFCFLDIRSPGLGDTAMYLCATSRVPGINNEQFFGPGTRLTVL.

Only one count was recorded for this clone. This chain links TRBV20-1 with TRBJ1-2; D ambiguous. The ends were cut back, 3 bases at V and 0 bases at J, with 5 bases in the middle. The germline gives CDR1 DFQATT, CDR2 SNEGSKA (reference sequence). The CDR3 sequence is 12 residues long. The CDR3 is CSASSPNYGYTF. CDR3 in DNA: TGCAGTGCTAGTAGCCCTAACTATGGCTACACCTTC.